This T cell receptor (beta chain) is from a study of T cell responses to AZD1222 COVID-19 vaccine. Produced via immunoSEQ multiplex PCR; TCRdb's table is partial and in-frame only. In the table there are about 130,000 clones, less than 95% of which are singletons. The germline V and J ends were trimmed by 0 bases and 6 bases, with 14 bases remaining between them. The CDR3 is 15 residues long. Germline CDR1 is KGHDR and CDR2 is SFDVKD. The clonotype was recovered from an adult in good health. The chain carries TRBV24-1 and TRBJ2-7; D possibly corresponds to TRBD2 (6 bases). The material was peripheral blood, obtained on day 0 of AZD1222 vaccination. CDR3 coding DNA: TGTGCCACCAGTGATTTGAGCGGCCCGGAGGGCGAGCAGTACTTC. This gives the protein CATSDLSGPEGEQYF.